This TCR beta chain was sequenced during a study of blood T cell repertoires in COVID-19. Overall study context: Researchers got acute and convalescent COVID-19 samples from the United States, Italy and Spain.

Germline CDR1 LGHDT, CDR2 YNNKEL (reference sequence). V dropped 4 bases and J dropped 14; count of bases not matched to a gene: 4. CDR3 size: 12 residues. In the authors' workflow: Amplification with reference gene primers provided the estimates of nucleated cell counts. Clones were sequenced by immunoSEQ multiplex PCR, and TCRdb holds only the in-frame ones, with some missing. V, J and clone size derive from that table, while D and trimming were established from the DNA sequence. This table has some 200,000 clones, 75% to 90% appearing once. This clone came up once. This receptor was obtained from a woman aged 35 to 49 with acute or convalescent COVID-19. The material sequenced was peripheral blood. The genes are TRBV3-1 (or the pseudogene TRBV3-2) and TRBJ2-5; 13 bases line up with TRBD2. The CDR3 sequence is CASSRTSGGPYF. CDR3 nucleotide sequence: TGTGCCAGCAGCCGGACTAGCGGGGGCCCATACTTC.